The 8 T cell receptor beta chains below all came from one sample that was sequenced in a study of blood T cell repertoires in COVID-19. The data were produced by immunoSEQ multiplex PCR, yet TCRdb's version contains in-frame clones alone and is incomplete. The data contain roughly 28,000 clones, approximately 89% of them seen just once; the ten biggest clones take up under 55%. Input material: peripheral blood. These TCRs come from a human donor with acute or convalescent COVID-19. The donor label of this sample is uncertain.

The chain recombines TRBV24-1 with TRBJ1-2; D is unresolved. CDR1 is KGHDR, CDR2 SFDVKD, per germline. This CDR3 spans 13 amino acids. Trimming removed 0 bases at V and 8 bases at J, with 9 bases between. Written as DNA, the CDR3 is TGTGCCACCAGTGATTTGCCAGGCTCCGGCTACACCTTC. Translating it yields CATSDLPGSGYTF.

The chain combines TRBV10-3 with TRBJ2-3; TRBD2 might be the D (6 bases). The CDR3 covers 11 residues. Trimming stripped 8 bases from V and 4 bases from J, with 7 bases between. Per the germline V gene, CDR1 is ENHRY and CDR2 is SYGVKD. CDR3 region: CAIGTADTQYF. CDR3 DNA: TGTGCCATCGGGACTGCAGATACGCAGTATTTT.

CDR3 bases: TGTGCCATCAGTGAGTCAGTGACAGGGGGGAGAGTGCGCACCGGGGAGCTGTTTTTT. This encodes CAISESVTGGRVRTGELFF. The V and J genes are TRBV10-3 and TRBJ2-2, with 9 nucleotides matching TRBD1. Germline lookup yields CDR1 ENHRY and CDR2 SYGVKD. CDR3 size: 19 residues. J lost 4 bases, V lost 0 bases, and 12 bases had no gene match.

The chain links TRBV5-1 to TRBJ2-7; possible D gene TRBD2, 6 bases. The CDR3 length is 14 residues. Deletions cut 1 base from V and 6 bases from J, with 14 bases between. From germline, CDR1 is SGHRS and CDR2 YFSETQ. Here the CDR3 DNA reads TGCGCCAGCAGCTTGTGGGAGGCGCGACTCGAGCAGTACTTC. Encoded protein: CASSLWEARLEQYF.

The chain joins TRBV9 to TRBJ2-3, with D perhaps matching TRBD1 (6 bases). Germline CDR1 and CDR2: SGDLS and YYNGEE. V lost 3 bases and J 2 bases, leaving 16 bases between the germline ends. The CDR3 is 16 residues long. CDR3 amino acids: CASSALGQKYTDTQYF. The CDR3 bases are TGTGCCAGCAGCGCACTCGGACAGAAGTACACAGATACGCAGTATTTT.

V gene TRBV7-8 combines with J gene TRBJ1-5; 8 nucleotides agree with TRBD1. CDR1 is SGHVS, CDR2 FQNEAQ, per germline. This CDR3 contains 15 residues. J was trimmed by 5 bases and V by 0 bases; bases with no gene match: 3. As DNA, the CDR3 is TGTGCCAGCAGCTTAGCGGTGGACAGGGATCAGCCCCAGCATTTT. This codes for CASSLAVDRDQPQHF.

The sample holds a few counts of this clone. The rearrangement links TRBV7-2 to TRBJ2-7, with D possibly matching TRBD1 (6 bases). CDR3 size: 14 residues. Germline V gene lookup returns CDR1 SGHTA and CDR2 FQGNSA. V shed 2 bases and J shed 4 bases, with 12 bases lying between them. As DNA, the CDR3 is TGTGCCAGCAGCTTATGGGGGCAGGCTTACGAGCAGTACTTC. This translates into CASSLWGQAYEQYF.

J is TRBJ2-3 and V is TRBV7-8, with 7 bases fitting TRBD2. The V gene end was trimmed by 1 base and the J gene end by 4 bases; junction bases not matched to a gene: 8. Germline V CDR1 and CDR2: SGHVS, FQNEAQ. This CDR3 has 16 residues. CDR3 nucleotide sequence: TGTGCCAGCAGCTTAGTAGCCGGGACTACTGCAGATACGCAGTATTTT. It specifies CASSLVAGTTADTQYF.